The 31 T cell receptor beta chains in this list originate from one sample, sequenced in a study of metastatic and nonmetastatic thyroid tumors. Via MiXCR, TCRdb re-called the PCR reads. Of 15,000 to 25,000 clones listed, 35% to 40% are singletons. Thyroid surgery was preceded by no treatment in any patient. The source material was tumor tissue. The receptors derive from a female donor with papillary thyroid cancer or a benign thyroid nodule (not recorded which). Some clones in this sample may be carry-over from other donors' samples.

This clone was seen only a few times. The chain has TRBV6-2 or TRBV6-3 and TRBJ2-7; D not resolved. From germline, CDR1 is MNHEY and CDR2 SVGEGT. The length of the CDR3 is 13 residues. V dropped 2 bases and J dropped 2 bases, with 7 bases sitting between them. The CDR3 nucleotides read TGTGCCAGCAGTTACGGCACTACCTACGAGCAGTACTTC. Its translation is CASSYGTTYEQYF.

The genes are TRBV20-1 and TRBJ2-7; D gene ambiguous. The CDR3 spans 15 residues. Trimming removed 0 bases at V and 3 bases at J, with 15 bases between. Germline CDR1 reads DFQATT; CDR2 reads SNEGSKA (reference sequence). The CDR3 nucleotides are TGCAGTGCTAGAGATCAAGGTAGTACCTTCTACGAGCAGTACTTC. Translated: CSARDQGSTFYEQYF.

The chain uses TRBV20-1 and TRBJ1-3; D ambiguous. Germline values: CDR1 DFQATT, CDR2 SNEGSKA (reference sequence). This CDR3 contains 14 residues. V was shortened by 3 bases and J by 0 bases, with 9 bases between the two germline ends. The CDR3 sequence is CSASVPSSGNTIYF. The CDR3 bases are TGCAGTGCTAGTGTCCCGTCCTCTGGAAACACCATATATTTT.

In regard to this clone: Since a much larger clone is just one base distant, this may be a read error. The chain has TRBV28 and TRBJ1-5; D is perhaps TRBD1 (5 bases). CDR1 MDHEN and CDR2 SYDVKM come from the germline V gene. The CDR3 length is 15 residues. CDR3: CASSPRDDINQPHHF. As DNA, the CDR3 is TGTGCCAGCAGTCCCAGGGATGATATTAATCAGCCCCATCATTTT.

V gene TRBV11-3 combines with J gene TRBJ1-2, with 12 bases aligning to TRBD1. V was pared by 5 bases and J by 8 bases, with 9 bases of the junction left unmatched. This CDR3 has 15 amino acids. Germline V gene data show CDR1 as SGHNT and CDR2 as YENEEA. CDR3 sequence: CASSTAGTGGRGYTF. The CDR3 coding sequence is TGTGCCAGCAGCACAGCCGGGACAGGGGGCCGGGGCTACACCTTC.

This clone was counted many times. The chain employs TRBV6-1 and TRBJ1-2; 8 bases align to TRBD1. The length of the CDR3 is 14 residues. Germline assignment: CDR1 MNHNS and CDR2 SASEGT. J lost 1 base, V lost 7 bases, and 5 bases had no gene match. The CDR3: CASKVTGDNYGYTF. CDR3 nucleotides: TGTGCCAGCAAAGTGACAGGGGATAACTATGGCTACACCTTC.

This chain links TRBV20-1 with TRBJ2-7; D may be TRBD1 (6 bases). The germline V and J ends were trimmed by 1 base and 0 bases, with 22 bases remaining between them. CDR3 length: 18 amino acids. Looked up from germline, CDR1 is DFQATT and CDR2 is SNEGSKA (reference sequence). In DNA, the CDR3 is TGCAGTGCTAGAGGTTGGGAAGCCAGAGGGGGTAGCTCCTACGAGCAGTACTTC. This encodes CSARGWEARGGSSYEQYF.

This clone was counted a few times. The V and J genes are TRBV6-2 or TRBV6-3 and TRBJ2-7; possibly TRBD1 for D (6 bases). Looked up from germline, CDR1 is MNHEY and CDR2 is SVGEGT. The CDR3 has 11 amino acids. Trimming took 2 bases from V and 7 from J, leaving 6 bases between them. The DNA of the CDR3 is TGTGCCAGCAGTTACCAGGGGGAGCAGTACTTC. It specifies CASSYQGEQYF.

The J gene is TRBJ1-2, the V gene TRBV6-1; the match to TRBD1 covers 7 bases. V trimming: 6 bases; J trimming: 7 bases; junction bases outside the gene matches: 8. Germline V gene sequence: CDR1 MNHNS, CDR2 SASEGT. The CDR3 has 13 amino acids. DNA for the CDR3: TGTGCCAGCAGACTAACAGGGGCTTTTGGCTACACCTTC. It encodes CASRLTGAFGYTF.

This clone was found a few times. CDR3 DNA sequence: TGTGCCAGCACCCTAAGTGCCGGGAATGAGCAGTTCTTC. It is translated as CASTLSAGNEQFF. The J gene is TRBJ2-1, the V gene TRBV12-3 or TRBV12-4; D unresolved. This CDR3 has 13 residues. Trimming took off 7 bases at V and 7 bases at J, with 14 bases between the two ends.

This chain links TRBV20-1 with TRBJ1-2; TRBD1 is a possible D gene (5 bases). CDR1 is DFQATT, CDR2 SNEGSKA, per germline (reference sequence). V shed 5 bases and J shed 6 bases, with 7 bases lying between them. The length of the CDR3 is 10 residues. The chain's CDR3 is CSAGGDGYTF. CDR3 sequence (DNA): TGCAGTGCTGGGGGGGATGGCTACACCTTC.

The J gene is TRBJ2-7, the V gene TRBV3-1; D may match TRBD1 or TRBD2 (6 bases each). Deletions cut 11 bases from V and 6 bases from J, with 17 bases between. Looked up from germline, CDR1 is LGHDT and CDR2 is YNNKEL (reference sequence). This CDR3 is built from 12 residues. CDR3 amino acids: CAVGGLSGEQYF. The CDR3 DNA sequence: TGTGCCGTGGGGGGCCTCTCGGGCGAGCAGTACTTC.

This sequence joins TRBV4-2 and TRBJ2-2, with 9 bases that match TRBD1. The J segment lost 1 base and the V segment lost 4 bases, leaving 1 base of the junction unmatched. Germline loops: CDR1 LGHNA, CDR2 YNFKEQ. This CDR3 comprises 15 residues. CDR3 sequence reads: CASSRGQGNTGELFF. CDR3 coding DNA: TGTGCCAGCAGCCGGGGACAGGGGAACACCGGGGAGCTGTTTTTT.

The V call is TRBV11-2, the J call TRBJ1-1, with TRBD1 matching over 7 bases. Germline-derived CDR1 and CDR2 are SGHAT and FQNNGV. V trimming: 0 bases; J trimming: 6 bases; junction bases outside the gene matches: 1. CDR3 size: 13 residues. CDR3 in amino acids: CASSLDRGSEAFF. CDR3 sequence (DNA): TGTGCCAGCAGCTTAGACAGGGGGTCTGAAGCTTTCTTT. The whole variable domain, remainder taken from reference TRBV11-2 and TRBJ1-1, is EAGVAQSPRYKIIEKRQSVAFWCNPISGHATLYWYQQILGQGPKLLIQFQNNGVVDDSQLPKDRFSAERLKGVDSTLKIQPAKLEDSAVYLCASSLDRGSEAFFGQGTRLTVV.

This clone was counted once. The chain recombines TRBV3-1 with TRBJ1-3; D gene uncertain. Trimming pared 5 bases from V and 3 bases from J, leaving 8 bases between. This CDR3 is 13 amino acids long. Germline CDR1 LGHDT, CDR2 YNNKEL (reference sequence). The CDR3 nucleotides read TGTGCCAGCAGCTCGCCTAATGGAAACACCATATATTTT. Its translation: CASSSPNGNTIYF.

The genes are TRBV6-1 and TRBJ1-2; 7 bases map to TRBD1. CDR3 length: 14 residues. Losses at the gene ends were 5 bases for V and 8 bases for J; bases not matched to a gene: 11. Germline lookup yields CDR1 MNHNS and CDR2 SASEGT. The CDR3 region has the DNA TGTGCCAGCAGTAAGGGACAGTACACCCCCGGCTACACCTTC. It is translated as CASSKGQYTPGYTF.

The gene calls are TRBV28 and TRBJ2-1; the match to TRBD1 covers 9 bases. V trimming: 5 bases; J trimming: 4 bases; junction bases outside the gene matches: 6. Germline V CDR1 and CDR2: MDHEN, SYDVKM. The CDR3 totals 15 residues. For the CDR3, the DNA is TGTGCCAGCAGTCCGGACAGGGGCGTATACAATGAGCAGTTCTTC. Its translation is CASSPDRGVYNEQFF.

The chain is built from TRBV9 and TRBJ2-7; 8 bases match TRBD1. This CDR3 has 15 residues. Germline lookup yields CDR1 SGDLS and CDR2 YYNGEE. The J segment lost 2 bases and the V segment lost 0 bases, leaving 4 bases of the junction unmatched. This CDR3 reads CASSVATGGAYEQYF. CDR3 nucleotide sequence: TGTGCCAGCAGCGTAGCCACAGGGGGTGCCTACGAGCAGTACTTC.

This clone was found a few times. CDR3 bases: TGTGCTGGGAAGAAAGGGTTCGGTGAAAAACTGTTTTTT. Translation gives CAGKKGFGEKLFF. The chain recombines TRBV12-5 with TRBJ1-4; D unresolved. Germline values: CDR1 LGHNT, CDR2 FRNRAP. The CDR3 totals 13 residues. V was pared by 11 bases and J by 7 bases, with 17 bases between.

This CDR3 is CASSQENQPQHF. The CDR3 nucleotides read TGTGCCAGCAGCCAGGAAAATCAGCCCCAGCATTTT. The V and J genes are TRBV3-1 and TRBJ1-5; D is unresolved. Trimming cost V 3 bases and J 4 bases, with 4 bases left between them. CDR3 length equals 12 residues. Germline values: CDR1 LGHDT, CDR2 YNNKEL (reference sequence).

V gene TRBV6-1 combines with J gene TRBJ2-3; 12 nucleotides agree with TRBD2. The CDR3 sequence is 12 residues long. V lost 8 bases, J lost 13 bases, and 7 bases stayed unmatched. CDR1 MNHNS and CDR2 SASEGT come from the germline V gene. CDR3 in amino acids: CASGASGRVEYF. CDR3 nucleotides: TGTGCCAGCGGGGCTAGCGGGAGGGTGGAGTATTTT.

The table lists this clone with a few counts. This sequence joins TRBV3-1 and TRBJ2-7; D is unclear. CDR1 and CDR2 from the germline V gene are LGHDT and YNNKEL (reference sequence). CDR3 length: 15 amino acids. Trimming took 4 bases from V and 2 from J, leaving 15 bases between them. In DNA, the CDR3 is TGTGCCAGCAGCCCCCCCGTCGGGCCGACCTACGAGCAGTACTTC. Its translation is CASSPPVGPTYEQYF.

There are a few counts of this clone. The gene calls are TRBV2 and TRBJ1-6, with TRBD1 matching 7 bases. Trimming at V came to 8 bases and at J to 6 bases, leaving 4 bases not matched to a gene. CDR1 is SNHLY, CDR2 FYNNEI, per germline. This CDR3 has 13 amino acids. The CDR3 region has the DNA TGTGCCAGCCAGGGACAGAGTAATTCACCCCTCCACTTT. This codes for CASQGQSNSPLHF.

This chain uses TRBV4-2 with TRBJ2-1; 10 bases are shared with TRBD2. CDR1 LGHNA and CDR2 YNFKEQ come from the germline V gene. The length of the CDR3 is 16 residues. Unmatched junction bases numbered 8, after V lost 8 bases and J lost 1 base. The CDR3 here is CASAASGRTSYNEQFF. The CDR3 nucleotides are TGTGCCAGCGCAGCTAGCGGGAGAACATCCTACAATGAGCAGTTCTTC.

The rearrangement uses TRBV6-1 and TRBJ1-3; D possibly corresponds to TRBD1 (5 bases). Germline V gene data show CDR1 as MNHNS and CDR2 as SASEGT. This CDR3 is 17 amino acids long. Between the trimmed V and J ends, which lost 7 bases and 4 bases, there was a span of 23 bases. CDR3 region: CASKLSRDPGGGNTIYF. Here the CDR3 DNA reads TGTGCCAGCAAACTCTCACGGGACCCGGGCGGCGGAAACACCATATATTTT.

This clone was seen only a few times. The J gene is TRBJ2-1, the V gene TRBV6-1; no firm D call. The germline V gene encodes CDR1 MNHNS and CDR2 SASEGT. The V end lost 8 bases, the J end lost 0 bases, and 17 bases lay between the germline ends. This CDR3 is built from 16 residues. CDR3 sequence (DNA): TGTGCCAGCTATTTCGACACTCAGATCTCCTACAATGAGCAGTTCTTC. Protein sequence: CASYFDTQISYNEQFF.

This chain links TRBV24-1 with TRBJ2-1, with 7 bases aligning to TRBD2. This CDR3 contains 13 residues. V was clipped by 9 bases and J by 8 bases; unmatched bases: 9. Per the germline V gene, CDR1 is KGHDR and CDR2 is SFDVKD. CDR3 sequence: CATRLAALHEQFF. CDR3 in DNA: TGTGCCACCCGGCTAGCGGCCCTACATGAGCAGTTCTTC.

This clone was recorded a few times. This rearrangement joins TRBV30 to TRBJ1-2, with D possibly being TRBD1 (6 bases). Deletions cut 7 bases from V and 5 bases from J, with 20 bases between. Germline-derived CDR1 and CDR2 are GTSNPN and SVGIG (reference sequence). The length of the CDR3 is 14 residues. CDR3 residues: CASRTVLGKYGYTF. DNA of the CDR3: TGTGCCTCAAGGACAGTCTTGGGGAAGTATGGCTACACCTTC.

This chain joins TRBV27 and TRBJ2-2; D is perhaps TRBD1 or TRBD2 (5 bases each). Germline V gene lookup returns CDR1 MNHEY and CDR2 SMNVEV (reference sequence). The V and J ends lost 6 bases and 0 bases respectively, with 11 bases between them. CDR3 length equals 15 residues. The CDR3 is CASRRPGPNTGELFF. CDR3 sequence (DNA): TGTGCCAGCAGAAGGCCGGGACCGAACACCGGGGAGCTGTTTTTT.

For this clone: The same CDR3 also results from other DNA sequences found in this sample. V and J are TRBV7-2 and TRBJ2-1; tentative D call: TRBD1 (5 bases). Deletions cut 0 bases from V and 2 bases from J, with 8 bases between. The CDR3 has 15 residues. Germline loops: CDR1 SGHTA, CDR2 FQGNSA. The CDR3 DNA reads TGTGCCAGCAGCTTAGCGACAGAGCCCTACAATGAGCAGTTCTTC. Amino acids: CASSLATEPYNEQFF.

The CDR3 region is CASSPAPSLGDEQYF. The CDR3 coding sequence is TGTGCCAGCAGCCCTGCGCCCAGTTTAGGCGACGAGCAGTACTTC. V gene TRBV5-5 combines with J gene TRBJ2-7, with no clear D. Germline CDR1 is SGHKS and CDR2 is YYEKEE (reference sequence). Between the trimmed V and J ends, which lost 4 bases and 5 bases, there was a span of 19 bases. The CDR3 covers 15 residues.